This entry features one T cell receptor beta chain sequence. These data are taken from a study of blood T cell repertoires in COVID-19. In the original processing: Amplification of reference gene primers provided the estimated nucleated cell counts. Clones were read by immunoSEQ multiplex PCR, and TCRdb kept only the in-frame ones, dropping some. V, J and clone size derive from that table, while D and trimming were established from the DNA sequence. Of some 76,000 clones in the sample, about 82% were seen once. The source of this sequence is a woman aged 60 to 75 with acute or convalescent COVID-19. The specimen was peripheral blood.

The CDR3 spells CASSPASRETQYF. Written as DNA, the CDR3 is TGTGCCAGCTCACCAGCGTCGCGAGAGACCCAGTACTTC. The chain employs TRBV18 and TRBJ2-5; no definite D call. The CDR3 extends over 13 amino acids. From germline, CDR1 is KGHSH and CDR2 LQKENI. V lost 2 bases to trimming and J lost 4 bases, with 8 bases between them.